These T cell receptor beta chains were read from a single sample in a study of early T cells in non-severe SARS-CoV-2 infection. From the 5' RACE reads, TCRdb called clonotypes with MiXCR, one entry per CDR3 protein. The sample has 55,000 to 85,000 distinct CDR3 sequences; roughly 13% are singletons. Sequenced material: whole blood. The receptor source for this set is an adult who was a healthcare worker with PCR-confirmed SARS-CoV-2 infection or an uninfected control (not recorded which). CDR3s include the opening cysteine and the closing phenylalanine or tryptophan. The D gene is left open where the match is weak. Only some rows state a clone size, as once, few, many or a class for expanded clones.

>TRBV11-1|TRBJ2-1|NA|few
TGTGCCAGCAGCTTAAGGTGGCAGGGGTGGAATGAGCAGTTCTTC
CASSLRWQGWNEQFF
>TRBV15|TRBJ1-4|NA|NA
TGTGCCACCAGCAGCGACAGGACTAATGAAAAACTGTTTTTT
CATSSDRTNEKLFF
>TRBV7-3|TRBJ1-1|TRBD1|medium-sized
TGTGCCAGCAGCGTCCGCGACAGGGCGAACACTGAAGCTTTCTTT
CASSVRDRANTEAFF
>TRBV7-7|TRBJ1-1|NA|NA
TGTGCCAGCAGCTTAGGCCCCTCGAGGCCCGGGGTGAACACTGAAGCTTTCTTT
CASSLGPSRPGVNTEAFF
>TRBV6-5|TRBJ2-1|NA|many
TGTGCCAGCAGCATACAGGGCAATGAGCAGTTCTTC
CASSIQGNEQFF
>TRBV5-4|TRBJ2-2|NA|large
TGTGCCAGCAGCTTGGGTCCCCGGAACACCGGGGAGCTGTTTTTT
CASSLGPRNTGELFF
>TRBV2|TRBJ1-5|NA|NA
TGTGCCAGCAGTAAAGACAGTTACAATCAGCCCCAGCATTTT
CASSKDSYNQPQHF
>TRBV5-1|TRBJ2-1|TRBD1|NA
TGCGCCAGCTCCAGGGAACAGGGGTTCTACAATGAGCAGTTCTTC
CASSREQGFYNEQFF
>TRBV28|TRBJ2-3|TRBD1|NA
TGTGCCAGCAGCTCAACCGGGACAGGGTTCACAGATACGCAGTATTTT
CASSSTGTGFTDTQYF
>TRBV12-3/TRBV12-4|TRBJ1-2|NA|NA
TGTGCCAGCAGTTTAGGACCGGGACAAAGCTATGGCTACACCTTC
CASSLGPGQSYGYTF
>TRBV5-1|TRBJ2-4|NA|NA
TGCGCCAGCAGCTTGGGGCACCGGACGGACATGAAAAACATTCAGTACTTC
CASSLGHRTDMKNIQYF
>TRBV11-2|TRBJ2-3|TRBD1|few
TGTGCCAGCAGCTCCCGACAGGGCCCCAACCTTAGCACAGATACGCAGTATTTT
CASSSRQGPNLSTDTQYF
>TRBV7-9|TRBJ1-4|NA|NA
TGTGCCAGCAGCTTAGGGCGGGGGCTTGACGAAAAACTGTTTTTT
CASSLGRGLDEKLFF
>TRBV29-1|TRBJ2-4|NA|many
TGCAGCGTTGAAGATGTCAGGAATAGCATTCAGTACTTC
CSVEDVRNSIQYF
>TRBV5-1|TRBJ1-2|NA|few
TGCGCCAGCAGCTTGGGGCCAGCCACTTCTAACTATGGCTACACCTTC
CASSLGPATSNYGYTF
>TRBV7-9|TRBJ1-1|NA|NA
TGTGCCAGCAGCTTTTCAAGTGACACTGAAGCTTTCTTT
CASSFSSDTEAFF
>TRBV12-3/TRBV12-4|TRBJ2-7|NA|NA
TGTGCCAGCAGTCCCACGGTTGGGTCCTACGAGCAGTACTTC
CASSPTVGSYEQYF
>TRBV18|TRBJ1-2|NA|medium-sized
TGTGCCAGCTCCGACAGCTATGGCTACACCTTC
CASSDSYGYTF
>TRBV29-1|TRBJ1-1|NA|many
TGCAGCGTTGATCGGGGGAACACTGAAGCTTTCTTT
CSVDRGNTEAFF
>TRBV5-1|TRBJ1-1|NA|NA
TGCGCCAGCGGAAACCCGACAGACTCTCGTGAAGCTTTCTTT
CASGNPTDSREAFF
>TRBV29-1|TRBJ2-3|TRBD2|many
TGCAGCACATCTGGGACTAGCGTTCAGGGTGATACGCAGTATTTT
CSTSGTSVQGDTQYF
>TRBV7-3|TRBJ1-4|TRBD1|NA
TGTGCCAGCAGCTTAACCTCGACAGGGGTGCATGAAAAACTGTTTTTT
CASSLTSTGVHEKLFF
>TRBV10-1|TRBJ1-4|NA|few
TGCGCCAGCAGTGAGTCGTCGGTCATTAATGAAAAACTGTTTTTT
CASSESSVINEKLFF
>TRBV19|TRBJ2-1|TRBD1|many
TGTGCCACCACCCAACTGGGACAGACCAATGAGCAGTTCTTC
CATTQLGQTNEQFF
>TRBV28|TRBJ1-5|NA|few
TGTGCCAGCAGTTTCAGTGGGGTCGCCGCCGGCAGGCCCCAGCATTTT
CASSFSGVAAGRPQHF
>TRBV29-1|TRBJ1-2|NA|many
TGCAGCGTTGACAAACCCCCCCTTCTTGGCTACACCTTC
CSVDKPPLLGYTF
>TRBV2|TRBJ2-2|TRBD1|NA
TGTGCCAGCATTAAGGACAGGGGGTCCGGGGAGCTGTTTTTT
CASIKDRGSGELFF
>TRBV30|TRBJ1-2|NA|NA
TGTGCCTGGAGGCGCAACTATGGCTACACCTTC
CAWRRNYGYTF
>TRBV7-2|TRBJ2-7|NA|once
TGTGCCAGCAGCTTAGGAGCGGACGAGCAGTACTTC
CASSLGADEQYF
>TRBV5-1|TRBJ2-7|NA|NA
TGCGCCAGCAGCTCGGACCCCGGGGCCTACGAGCAGTACTTC
CASSSDPGAYEQYF